This passage covers 11 T cell receptor beta chains from one sample sequenced in a study of T cells in Graves' hyperthyroidism and ophthalmopathy. RNA transcripts gave rise to amplified TCR beta CDR3 regions. The HTBI primer set served for first-round RT-PCR of the TCR CDR3. Using its own MiXCR run on the multiplex PCR reads, TCRdb lists one record per CDR3 protein. Among 280,000 or so distinct CDR3 sequences listed, approximately 26% were seen once. The sample was blood. Every receptor here comes from a man aged 40-55 years with Graves' hyperthyroidism that later progressed to Graves' ophthalmopathy.

This clonotype was counted ten times or more. V is TRBV6-5 and J is TRBJ2-2, with 11 nucleotides matching TRBD2. Germline CDR1 MNHEY, CDR2 SVGAGI. Trimming cost V 2 bases and J 3 bases; bases outside gene matches: 5. This CDR3 has 17 residues. CDR3 coding DNA: TGTGCCAGCAGTTACCGGAGGACTAGCGGGTACACCGGGGAGCTGTTTTTT. Translating gives CASSYRRTSGYTGELFF.

The V call is TRBV12-3 or TRBV12-4, the J call TRBJ2-7; 11 bases agree with TRBD2. The ends lost 5 bases at V and 3 bases at J; junction bases unmatched: 6. CDR3 length equals 15 residues. The CDR3 DNA sequence: TGTGCCAGCAGTCCCCCCCTAGCGGGAGGCTACGAGCAGTACTTC. This encodes CASSPPLAGGYEQYF.

The chain recombines TRBV15 with TRBJ1-1, with D perhaps matching TRBD1 (5 bases). The germline V and J ends were trimmed by 1 base and 3 bases, with 9 bases remaining between them. From germline, CDR1 is LNHNV and CDR2 YYDKDF (reference sequence). The CDR3 is 14 amino acids. The CDR3 DNA reads TGTGCCACCAGCAGAGGAGTGGGGGACACTGAAGCTTTCTTT. Protein: CATSRGVGDTEAFF.

The V call is TRBV7-8, the J call TRBJ2-4; weak D call: TRBD1 (6 bases). The CDR3 length is 16 residues. CDR1 SGHVS and CDR2 FQNEAQ come from the germline V gene. V lost 8 bases and J lost 0, with 17 bases in between. This CDR3 is CASSGQLNLAKNIQYF. The CDR3 DNA follows: TGTGCCAGCTCTGGACAGTTGAATTTAGCCAAAAACATTCAGTACTTC.

The rearrangement joins TRBV20-1 to TRBJ2-7; tentative D call: TRBD2 (6 bases). Deletions cut 3 bases from V and 7 bases from J, with 10 bases between. Germline loops: CDR1 DFQATT, CDR2 SNEGSKA (reference sequence). This CDR3 comprises 11 residues. This chain's CDR3 is CSASPGGEQYF. The CDR3 bases are TGCAGTGCTAGCCCCGGAGGGGAGCAGTACTTC.

This clonotype occurred a few times. The chain links TRBV24-1 to TRBJ2-5, with a weak D call TRBD1 (6 bases). The germline V gene has CDR1 KGHDR and CDR2 SFDVKD. This CDR3 region has 14 residues. V was pared by 4 bases and J by 0 bases, with 8 bases between. The CDR3 loop reads CATSDWTDQETQYF. DNA for the CDR3: TGTGCCACCAGTGACTGGACAGACCAAGAGACCCAGTACTTC.

This clonotype was observed at least ten times. The DNA for the CDR3 is TGTGCCTGGAGGTACCTTGGGGGTGAAGCTTTCTTT. The encoded protein is CAWRYLGGEAFF. The chain uses TRBV30 and TRBJ1-1, with D possibly being TRBD1 (5 bases). CDR1 and CDR2 (germline): GTSNPN, SVGIG (reference sequence). The CDR3 extends over 12 amino acids. Trimming cost V 3 bases and J 7 bases, with 12 bases left between them.

The J gene is TRBJ1-5, the V gene TRBV28, with 7 bases fitting TRBD1. The CDR3 spans 17 residues. Germline V gene data show CDR1 as MDHEN and CDR2 as SYDVKM. V shed 5 bases and J 5 bases; nucleotides not matched to a gene: 15. The CDR3: CASSAPRDRKSHQPQHF. The CDR3 DNA sequence: TGTGCCAGCAGTGCTCCCCGGGACAGAAAATCTCATCAGCCCCAGCATTTT.

This clonotype was found many times. The gene calls are TRBV7-3 and TRBJ2-5; TRBD2 matches 10 bases. V gave up 4 bases and J gave up 4 bases; unmatched junction bases: 6. Per germline, CDR1 SGHTA and CDR2 FQGTGA. The CDR3 runs 15 residues. This chain's CDR3 is CASSSLAGVAETQYF. In DNA, the CDR3 is TGTGCCAGCAGCTCCCTAGCGGGAGTAGCAGAGACCCAGTACTTC.

This clonotype has at least ten counts. The junction does not match germline at one end; this may be a read error. This chain joins TRBV11-2 and TRBJ2-5, with D possibly TRBD1 on 5 matching bases. Germline CDR1 is SGHAT and CDR2 is FQNNGV. The CDR3 runs to 11 residues. CDR3 nucleotide sequence: TGTGCCAGCAGCTTAGTAATGGGGCTTAACTTC. Translation: CASSLVMGLNF.

J is TRBJ1-2 and V is TRBV12-3 or TRBV12-4; D gene ambiguous. Trimming removed 7 bases from V and 9 bases from J, with 21 bases in between. The CDR3 consists of 14 residues. This CDR3 is CASTFSSRGERYTF. The CDR3 DNA reads as TGTGCCAGCACCTTTAGTTCTCGGGGTGAGCGCTACACCTTC.